One and the same sample provided the 17 T cell receptor beta chains below, sequenced in a study of technical replicates of blood from a handful of donors. Profiling relied on immunoSEQ multiplex PCR, and the TCRdb table lists in-frame clones only, not all of them. The repertoire holds tens of thousands of clones, with about 90% as singletons. Material for sequencing was PBMCs. All receptors derive from a human donor in good health. Some clones in this sample may be carry-over from other donors' samples.

This chain connects TRBV9 to TRBJ2-7; a possible D gene is TRBD2 (5 bases). There are 15 residues in the CDR3. V lost 2 bases to trimming and J lost 7 bases, with 19 bases between them. CDR1 is SGDLS, CDR2 YYNGEE, per germline. In DNA, the CDR3 is TGTGCCAGCAGCGTTAGCGCCTTGCCCCCCCTAGAGCAGTACTTC. Protein sequence: CASSVSALPPLEQYF.

The genes are TRBV7-2 and TRBJ2-1; 7 bases are a match to TRBD1. The germline V gene encodes CDR1 SGHTA and CDR2 FQGNSA. The CDR3 spans 16 residues. V lost 6 bases to trimming and J lost 2 bases; unmatched junction nucleotides: 10. CDR3 residues: CASRLYRDSTYNEQFF. The CDR3 DNA reads TGTGCCAGCAGACTTTATAGGGACAGCACCTACAATGAGCAGTTCTTC.

This clone was observed a single time. J is TRBJ2-3 and V is TRBV5-1, with TRBD2 matching over 8 bases. Germline V gives CDR1 SGHRS, CDR2 YFSETQ. J lost 2 bases, V lost 4 bases, and 15 bases had no gene match. The length of the CDR3 is 18 residues. Written as DNA, the CDR3 is TGCGCCAGCAGCCTGGGTGCAACGGGGGGGGTGATCACAGATACGCAGTATTTT. This sequence encodes CASSLGATGGVITDTQYF.

This chain connects TRBV2 to TRBJ2-7; 11 bases agree with TRBD2. V gave up 5 bases and J gave up 7 bases; unmatched junction bases: 7. The V gene's germline CDR1 is SNHLY and CDR2 FYNNEI. This CDR3 comprises 14 residues. DNA for the CDR3: TGTGCCAGCAGTATGACTAGCGGGATGGGAGAGCAGTACTTC. Translated, it gives CASSMTSGMGEQYF. Using reference TRBV2 and TRBJ2-7 for the parts outside the CDR3, the full variable domain is EPEVTQTPSHQVTQMGQEVILRCVPISNHLYFYWYRQILGQKVEFLVSFYNNEISEKSEIFDDQFSVERPDGSNFTLKIRSTKLEDSAMYFCASSMTSGMGEQYFGPGTRLTVT.

The rearrangement links TRBV5-6 to TRBJ1-6; 7 nucleotides match TRBD1. V was clipped by 5 bases and J by 8 bases; unmatched bases: 7. The CDR3 runs to 14 residues. Germline lookup yields CDR1 SGHDT and CDR2 YYEEEE. The DNA of the CDR3 is TGTGCCAGCAGGGAACGGGACAGATATTCACCCCTCCACTTT. Protein sequence: CASRERDRYSPLHF. Full variable domain (outside the CDR3, taken from reference TRBV5-6 and TRBJ1-6): DAGVTQSPTHLIKTRGQQVTLRCSPKSGHDTVSWYQQALGQGPQFIFQYYEEEERQRGNFPDRFSGHQFPNYSSELNVNALLLGDSALYLCASRERDRYSPLHFGNGTRLTVT.

The genes are TRBV7-2 and TRBJ2-1, with D tentatively TRBD2 (6 bases). This CDR3 has 16 amino acids. Germline CDR1 and CDR2: SGHTA and FQGNSA. The ends were cut back, 0 bases at V and 6 bases at J, with 15 bases in the middle. CDR3 loop: CASSLAHSSGLNEQFF. The CDR3 DNA sequence: TGTGCCAGCAGCTTAGCCCATTCCAGCGGGCTCAATGAGCAGTTCTTC. Combining the CDR3 with reference TRBV7-2 and TRBJ2-1 gives the whole variable domain GAGVSQSPSNKVTEKGKDVELRCDPISGHTALYWYRQSLGQGLEFLIYFQGNSAPDKSGLPSDRFSAERTGGSVSTLTIQRTQQEDSAVYLCASSLAHSSGLNEQFFGPGTRLTVL.

The genes are TRBV6-5 and TRBJ2-7; weak D call: TRBD2 (6 bases). With 2 bases removed from V and 7 bases from J, the gap between germline ends came to 15 bases. This CDR3 is 14 amino acids long. Germline V gives CDR1 MNHEY, CDR2 SVGAGI. CDR3 amino acids: CASSYNGGSGEQYF. The CDR3 DNA reads TGTGCCAGCAGTTACAACGGAGGGTCGGGGGAGCAGTACTTC.

The chain couples TRBV11-2 to TRBJ1-2; D unresolved. The V gene's germline CDR1 is SGHAT and CDR2 FQNNGV. The V and J ends lost 5 bases and 3 bases respectively, with 10 bases between them. The CDR3 spans 13 residues. The CDR3 region has the DNA TGTGCCAGCAGCCCCCTCCTAGACTATGGCTACACCTTC. Its translation: CASSPLLDYGYTF.

CDR3 nucleotide sequence: TGTGCCAGCAGCTCTCAGGGGACAACCCTACTCAATGAGCAGTTCTTC. This codes for CASSSQGTTLLNEQFF. V usage is TRBV7-3 and J usage is TRBJ2-1, with a tentative D call TRBD1 (6 bases). CDR3 length: 16 residues. V lost 4 bases and J 6 bases, leaving 19 bases between the germline ends. Germline-derived CDR1 and CDR2 are SGHTA and FQGTGA. Full variable domain (outside the CDR3, taken from reference TRBV7-3 and TRBJ2-1): GAGVSQTPSNKVTEKGKYVELRCDPISGHTALYWYRQSLGQGPEFLIYFQGTGAADDSGLPNDRFFAVRPEGSVSTLKIQRTERGDSAVYLCASSSQGTTLLNEQFFGPGTRLTVL.

CDR3 sequence (DNA): TGTGCCATCAGGGCTGTGGACAGGGGCACAGATACGCAGTATTTT. This encodes CAIRAVDRGTDTQYF. The chain links TRBV10-3 to TRBJ2-3; 8 nucleotides match TRBD1. Germline values: CDR1 ENHRY, CDR2 SYGVKD. The CDR3 consists of 15 residues. Trimming at V came to 6 bases and at J to 1 base, leaving 6 bases not matched to a gene.

The gene calls are TRBV23-1 and TRBJ1-2, with a tentative D call TRBD1 (6 bases). TRBV23-1 is known as an ORF, though its function is uncertain. This CDR3 contains 17 residues. Trimming shortened V by 3 bases and J by 0 bases, and 17 bases separated the two germline ends. CDR3 sequence reads: CASSHGQKKETNYGYTF. As DNA, the CDR3 is TGCGCCAGCAGTCACGGACAGAAAAAGGAGACTAACTATGGCTACACCTTC.

The V gene is TRBV6-6, the J gene TRBJ2-7; tentatively, D is TRBD1 (6 bases). This CDR3 region has 12 residues. V lost 6 bases and J lost 4, with 10 bases in between. Germline V gene lookup returns CDR1 MNHNY and CDR2 SVGAGI (reference sequence). In DNA, the CDR3 is TGTGCCAGCAGCCCCCAGGGGTACGAGCAGTACTTC. Its protein product is CASSPQGYEQYF.

This clone was seen just once. The rearrangement uses TRBV6-5 and TRBJ2-7; possibly TRBD1 for D (6 bases). Trimming shortened V by 7 bases and J by 5 bases, and 15 bases separated the two germline ends. The germline V gene has CDR1 MNHEY and CDR2 SVGAGI. The CDR3 extends over 13 amino acids. The CDR3 region has the DNA TGTGCCAGCAAAAAGCAGGGGTACCACGAGCAGTACTTC. Protein: CASKKQGYHEQYF.

The chain links TRBV7-9 to TRBJ2-1, with D perhaps matching TRBD1 (5 bases). Germline V gene sequence: CDR1 SEHNR, CDR2 FQNEAQ (reference sequence). The length of the CDR3 is 12 residues. V lost 3 bases and J 5 bases, leaving 5 bases between the germline ends. DNA of the CDR3: TGTGCCAGCAGCTTCAGGGACAATGAGCAGTTCTTC. Protein sequence: CASSFRDNEQFF. Drawing the rest from reference TRBV7-9 and TRBJ2-1, the complete variable domain is DTGVSQNPRHKITKRGQNVTFRCDPISEHNRLYWYRQTLGQGPEFLTYFQNEAQLEKSRLLSDRFSAERPKGSFSTLEIQRTEQGDSAMYLCASSFRDNEQFFGPGTRLTVL.

The V and J genes are TRBV5-1 and TRBJ2-2, with TRBD2 as a possible D gene (6 bases). The germline V gene encodes CDR1 SGHRS and CDR2 YFSETQ. Trimming pared 6 bases from V and 7 bases from J, leaving 13 bases between. This CDR3 comprises 13 residues. The CDR3 is CASKPGESGELFF. The DNA for the CDR3 is TGCGCCAGCAAACCGGGGGAAAGCGGGGAGCTGTTTTTT.

The chain couples TRBV5-4 to TRBJ2-1; 8 nucleotides match TRBD1. Germline loops: CDR1 SGHNT, CDR2 YYREEE (reference sequence). V lost 3 bases and J lost 4; bases outside the gene matches: 6. CDR3 length: 15 amino acids. DNA of the CDR3: TGTGCCAGCAGCTCCACAGGGGGTTCATACAATGAGCAGTTCTTC. Translated, it gives CASSSTGGSYNEQFF.

The chain couples TRBV5-1 to TRBJ2-1, with TRBD2 matching over 12 bases. There are 17 residues in the CDR3. J gave up 8 bases and V 4 bases, and 13 bases lay outside the gene matches. The germline V gene encodes CDR1 SGHRS and CDR2 YFSETQ. DNA for the CDR3: TGCGCCAGCAGCAAGCTGACTAGCGGGGGCCAAGCTGATGAGCAGTTCTTC. It specifies CASSKLTSGGQADEQFF.